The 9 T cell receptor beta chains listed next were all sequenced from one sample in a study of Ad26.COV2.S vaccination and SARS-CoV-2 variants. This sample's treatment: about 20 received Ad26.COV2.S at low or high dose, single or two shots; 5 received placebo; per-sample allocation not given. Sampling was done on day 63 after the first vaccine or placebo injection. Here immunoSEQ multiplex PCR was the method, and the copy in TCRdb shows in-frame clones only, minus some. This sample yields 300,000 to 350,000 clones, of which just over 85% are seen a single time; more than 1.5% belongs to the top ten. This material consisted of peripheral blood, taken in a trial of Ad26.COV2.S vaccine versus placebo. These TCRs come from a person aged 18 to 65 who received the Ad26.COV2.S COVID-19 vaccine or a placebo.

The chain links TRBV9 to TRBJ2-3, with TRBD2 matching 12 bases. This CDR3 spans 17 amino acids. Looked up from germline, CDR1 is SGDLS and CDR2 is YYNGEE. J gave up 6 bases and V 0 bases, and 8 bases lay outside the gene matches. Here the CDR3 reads CASSVAPSGGAGDTQYF. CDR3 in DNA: TGTGCCAGCAGCGTAGCCCCTAGCGGGGGGGCGGGGGATACGCAGTATTTT. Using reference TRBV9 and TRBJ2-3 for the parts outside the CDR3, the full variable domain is DSGVTQTPKHLITATGQRVTLRCSPRSGDLSVYWYQQSLDQGLQFLIQYYNGEERAKGNILERFSAQQFPDLHSELNLSSLELGDSALYFCASSVAPSGGAGDTQYFGPGTRLTVL.

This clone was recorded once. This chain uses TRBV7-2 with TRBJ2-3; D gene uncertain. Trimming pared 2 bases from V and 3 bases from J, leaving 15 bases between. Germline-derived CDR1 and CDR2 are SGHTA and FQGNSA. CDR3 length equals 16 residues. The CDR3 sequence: CASSLYERAPTDTQYF. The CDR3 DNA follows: TGTGCCAGCAGCTTATACGAAAGGGCCCCGACAGATACGCAGTATTTT.

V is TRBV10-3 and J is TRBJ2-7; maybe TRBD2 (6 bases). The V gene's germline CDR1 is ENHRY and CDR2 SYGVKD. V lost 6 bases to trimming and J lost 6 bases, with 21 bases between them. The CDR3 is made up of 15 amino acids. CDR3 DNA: TGTGCCATCAGGTTCCGGTGGGAGCGGGCCCTCGAGCAGTACTTC. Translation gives CAIRFRWERALEQYF.

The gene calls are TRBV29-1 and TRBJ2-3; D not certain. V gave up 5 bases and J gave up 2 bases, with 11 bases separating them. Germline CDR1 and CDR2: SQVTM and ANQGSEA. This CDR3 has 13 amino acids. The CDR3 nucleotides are TGCAGCGTTCTCCGACCGCTCACAGATACGCAGTATTTT. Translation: CSVLRPLTDTQYF.

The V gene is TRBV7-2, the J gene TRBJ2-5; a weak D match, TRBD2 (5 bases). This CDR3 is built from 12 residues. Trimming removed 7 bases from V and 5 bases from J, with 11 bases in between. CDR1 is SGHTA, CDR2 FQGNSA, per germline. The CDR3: CASKSTGETQYF. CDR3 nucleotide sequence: TGTGCCAGCAAATCGACGGGGGAGACCCAGTACTTC.

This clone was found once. CDR3 nucleotides: TGTGCCAGTGAGATCGGTGGGGGCTACACCTTC. It translates to CASEIGGGYTF. This chain uses TRBV19 with TRBJ1-2; D call uncertain. The V gene lost 8 bases and the J gene lost 8 bases, with 12 bases spanning the gap. CDR1 and CDR2 from the germline V gene are LNHDA and SQIVND (reference sequence). This CDR3 is 11 amino acids long.

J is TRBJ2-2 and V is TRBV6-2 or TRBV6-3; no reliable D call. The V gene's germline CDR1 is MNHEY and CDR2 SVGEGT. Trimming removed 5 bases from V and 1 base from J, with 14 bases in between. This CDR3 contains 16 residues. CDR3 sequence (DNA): TGTGCCAGCAGTCGACTGGACGGTTGGAACACCGGGGAGCTGTTTTTT. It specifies CASSRLDGWNTGELFF.

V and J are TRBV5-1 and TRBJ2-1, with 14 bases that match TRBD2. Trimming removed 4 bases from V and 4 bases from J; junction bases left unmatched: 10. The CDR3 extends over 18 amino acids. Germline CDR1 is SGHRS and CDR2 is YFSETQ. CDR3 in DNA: TGCGCCAGCAGCACCGGGACTAGCGGGGGATATAGGTACAATGAGCAGTTCTTC. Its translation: CASSTGTSGGYRYNEQFF.

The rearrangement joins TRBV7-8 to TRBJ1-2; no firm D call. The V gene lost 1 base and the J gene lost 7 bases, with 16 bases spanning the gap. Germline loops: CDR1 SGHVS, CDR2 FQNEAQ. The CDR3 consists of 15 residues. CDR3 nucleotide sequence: TGTGCCAGCAGCTTAGGAGCGGCCGGGAGTAGTGGCTACACCTTC. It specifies CASSLGAAGSSGYTF.